The rows below give T cell receptor beta chains drawn from one sample of a study of T cells in Graves' hyperthyroidism and ophthalmopathy. Each CDR3 protein gets one entry after TCRdb re-called the multiplex PCR reads with MiXCR. Here the sample spans hundreds of thousands of distinct CDR3 sequences, over 35% being singletons. The sample was blood. These receptors all come from a man aged 18 to 30 with Graves' hyperthyroidism. The CDR3 runs from the conserved cysteine through the conserved F or W. D genes are given only for firm matches. Where a row states a size, it is once, few, many or the class of an expanded clone; other rows omit it.

clone size: .
V gene: TRBV9
D gene: .
J gene: TRBJ2-5
CDR3 protein: CASSVQAETQYF
CDR3 DNA: TGTGCCAGCAGCGTTCAAGCAGAGACCCAGTACTTC

clone size: many
V gene: TRBV7-6
D gene: TRBD1
J gene: TRBJ1-5
CDR3 protein: CASSSRTGPNQPQHF
CDR3 DNA: TGTGCCAGCAGCTCAAGGACAGGCCCCAATCAGCCCCAGCATTTT

clone size: .
V gene: TRBV9
D gene: .
J gene: TRBJ1-2
CDR3 protein: CASSQEQAVGYTF
CDR3 DNA: TGTGCCAGCAGCCAAGAACAAGCGGTTGGCTACACCTTC

clone size: few
V gene: TRBV5-1
D gene: .
J gene: TRBJ1-1
CDR3 protein: CASKGGEEAFF
CDR3 DNA: TGCGCCAGCAAGGGGGGAGAAGAAGCTTTCTTT

clone size: .
V gene: TRBV6-6
D gene: TRBD1
J gene: TRBJ2-5
CDR3 protein: CASSYYRGRETQYF
CDR3 DNA: TGTGCCAGCAGTTATTACAGGGGGCGGGAGACCCAGTACTTC

clone size: few
V gene: TRBV6-6
D gene: TRBD1
J gene: TRBJ2-5
CDR3 protein: CASSYSSTGGTQYF
CDR3 DNA: TGTGCCAGCAGTTACTCGAGTACAGGGGGGACCCAGTACTTC

clone size: .
V gene: TRBV29-1
D gene: .
J gene: TRBJ1-2
CDR3 protein: CSVGSQGRGYTF
CDR3 DNA: TGCAGCGTTGGTTCACAGGGACGGGGCTACACCTTC

clone size: many
V gene: TRBV7-2
D gene: .
J gene: TRBJ1-6
CDR3 protein: CASGPPLHF
CDR3 DNA: TGTGCCAGTGGACCCCCCCTCCACTTT

clone size: few
V gene: TRBV6-4
D gene: .
J gene: TRBJ1-1
CDR3 protein: CASSETLWNTEAFF
CDR3 DNA: TGTGCCAGCAGCGAGACCCTGTGGAACACTGAAGCTTTCTTT

clone size: .
V gene: TRBV9
D gene: .
J gene: TRBJ1-4
CDR3 protein: CASSPGGGWDEKLFF
CDR3 DNA: TGTGCCAGCAGCCCAGGTGGGGGGTGGGATGAAAAACTGTTTTTT

clone size: few
V gene: TRBV4-3
D gene: .
J gene: TRBJ1-5
CDR3 protein: CASSLLGRGGQPQHF
CDR3 DNA: TGCGCCAGCAGCCTCCTCGGGAGGGGTGGTCAGCCCCAGCATTTT

clone size: many
V gene: TRBV5-5
D gene: TRBD1
J gene: TRBJ1-1
CDR3 protein: CASSPTGRNTEAFF
CDR3 DNA: TGTGCCAGCAGCCCGACAGGGAGGAACACTGAAGCTTTCTTT

clone size: few
V gene: TRBV4-1
D gene: .
J gene: TRBJ1-2
CDR3 protein: CASSPPSGYGYTF
CDR3 DNA: TGCGCCAGCAGCCCTCCATCCGGGTATGGCTACACCTTC

clone size: .
V gene: TRBV10-3
D gene: .
J gene: TRBJ1-5
CDR3 protein: CAISLGGSNQPQHF
CDR3 DNA: TGTGCCATCAGTTTAGGAGGGAGCAATCAGCCCCAGCATTTT

clone size: many
V gene: TRBV29-1
D gene: .
J gene: TRBJ1-2
CDR3 protein: CSVVAGPNYGYTF
CDR3 DNA: TGCAGCGTTGTTGCGGGCCCCAACTATGGCTACACCTTC

clone size: .
V gene: TRBV20-1
D gene: .
J gene: TRBJ2-1
CDR3 protein: CSAGLFDEQFF
CDR3 DNA: TGCAGTGCCGGACTATTCGATGAGCAGTTCTTC

clone size: few
V gene: TRBV24-1
D gene: .
J gene: TRBJ1-2
CDR3 protein: CATSDSDWEGYTF
CDR3 DNA: TGTGCCACCAGTGACTCGGACTGGGAGGGCTACACCTTC

clone size: .
V gene: TRBV6-4
D gene: .
J gene: TRBJ1-1
CDR3 protein: CASSPDSRTEAFF
CDR3 DNA: TGTGCCAGCAGTCCTGACAGTCGGACTGAAGCTTTCTTT

clone size: many
V gene: TRBV19
D gene: TRBD2
J gene: TRBJ2-2
CDR3 protein: CASSIRLAPSTGELFF
CDR3 DNA: TGTGCCAGTAGTATACGACTAGCCCCCAGCACCGGGGAGCTGTTTTTT

clone size: few
V gene: TRBV6-5
D gene: .
J gene: TRBJ1-5
CDR3 protein: CARFGTLNQPQHF
CDR3 DNA: TGTGCCAGATTCGGGACACTAAATCAGCCCCAGCATTTT

clone size: few
V gene: TRBV10-3
D gene: TRBD1
J gene: TRBJ1-5
CDR3 protein: CASSDKGQGNQPQHF
CDR3 DNA: TGTGCCAGCAGTGACAAGGGACAGGGAAACCAGCCCCAGCATTTT

clone size: .
V gene: TRBV7-2
D gene: TRBD1
J gene: TRBJ1-5
CDR3 protein: CASSSLGTGGADQPQHF
CDR3 DNA: TGTGCCAGCAGCTCTCTGGGGACAGGGGGCGCAGATCAGCCCCAGCATTTT

clone size: many
V gene: TRBV7-2
D gene: .
J gene: TRBJ2-5
CDR3 protein: CASSPRGRETQYF
CDR3 DNA: TGTGCCAGCAGCCCCAGGGGAAGAGAGACCCAGTACTTC

clone size: many
V gene: TRBV19
D gene: .
J gene: TRBJ1-1
CDR3 protein: CASTRTANTEAFF
CDR3 DNA: TGTGCCAGTACGAGGACAGCGAACACTGAAGCTTTCTTT

clone size: .
V gene: TRBV4-1
D gene: .
J gene: TRBJ1-1
CDR3 protein: CASSQDLGANTEAFF
CDR3 DNA: TGCGCCAGCAGCCAAGACTTGGGGGCGAACACTGAAGCTTTCTTT

clone size: few
V gene: TRBV5-1
D gene: .
J gene: TRBJ1-2
CDR3 protein: CASSFNGGDGYTF
CDR3 DNA: TGCGCCAGCAGCTTCAATGGGGGGGATGGCTACACCTTC

clone size: .
V gene: TRBV10-3
D gene: TRBD1
J gene: TRBJ1-1
CDR3 protein: CATLAGGNTEAFF
CDR3 DNA: TGTGCCACCCTGGCAGGGGGGAACACTGAAGCTTTCTTT

clone size: few
V gene: TRBV11-3
D gene: .
J gene: TRBJ1-1
CDR3 protein: CASSLGQGGGNTEAFF
CDR3 DNA: TGTGCCAGCAGCTTGGGGCAGGGCGGAGGAAACACTGAAGCTTTCTTT

clone size: few
V gene: TRBV7-6
D gene: TRBD1
J gene: TRBJ1-5
CDR3 protein: CASSRDRARPQHF
CDR3 DNA: TGTGCCAGCAGTCGGGACAGGGCGAGGCCCCAGCATTTT

clone size: many
V gene: TRBV24-1
D gene: TRBD1
J gene: TRBJ2-2
CDR3 protein: CATSDPEGQGQLFF
CDR3 DNA: TGTGCCACCAGTGATCCTGAAGGACAGGGGCAGCTGTTTTTT

clone size: few
V gene: TRBV10-3
D gene: .
J gene: TRBJ2-2
CDR3 protein: CASTDSPNTGELFF
CDR3 DNA: TGTGCCAGCACCGACAGTCCGAACACCGGGGAGCTGTTTTTT

clone size: .
V gene: TRBV25-1
D gene: TRBD2
J gene: TRBJ2-7
CDR3 protein: CASSLGVLAGGAYEQYF
CDR3 DNA: TGTGCCAGCAGCTTGGGAGTCCTAGCGGGGGGCGCCTACGAGCAGTACTTC

clone size: few
V gene: TRBV20-1
D gene: .
J gene: TRBJ2-2
CDR3 protein: CSAKRTGSHSNTGELFF
CDR3 DNA: TGCAGTGCTAAGCGGACTGGATCTCACTCGAACACCGGGGAGCTGTTTTTT

clone size: .
V gene: TRBV10-2
D gene: .
J gene: TRBJ1-1
CDR3 protein: CASSQDQNPNTEAFF
CDR3 DNA: TGCGCCAGCAGCCAAGATCAGAACCCCAACACTGAGGCTTTCTTT

clone size: .
V gene: TRBV10-1
D gene: .
J gene: TRBJ2-2
CDR3 protein: CVSSESPTENTGELFF
CDR3 DNA: TGCGTCAGCAGTGAGTCCCCGACGGAAAACACCGGGGAGCTGTTTTTT

clone size: .
V gene: TRBV19
D gene: .
J gene: TRBJ1-1
CDR3 protein: CASKVWEGATEAFF
CDR3 DNA: TGTGCCAGTAAGGTTTGGGAAGGCGCCACTGAAGCTTTCTTT

clone size: .
V gene: TRBV7-2
D gene: .
J gene: TRBJ2-7
CDR3 protein: CASSGLHYEQYF
CDR3 DNA: TGTGCCAGCAGCGGGCTACACTACGAGCAGTACTTC

clone size: .
V gene: TRBV19
D gene: .
J gene: TRBJ2-7
CDR3 protein: CASKMRAGIYEQYF
CDR3 DNA: TGTGCCAGTAAAATGAGGGCCGGGATCTACGAGCAGTACTTC

clone size: .
V gene: TRBV6-1
D gene: TRBD1
J gene: TRBJ2-5
CDR3 protein: CASSTGQEPTPNFEETQYF
CDR3 DNA: TGTGCCAGCAGTACCGGACAGGAACCCACCCCCAACTTTGAAGAGACCCAGTACTTC

clone size: once
V gene: TRBV11-2
D gene: .
J gene: TRBJ2-7
CDR3 protein: CASSLPRSSYEQYF
CDR3 DNA: TGTGCCAGCAGCTTACCTCGGAGCTCCTACGAGCAGTACTTC

clone size: once
V gene: TRBV25-1
D gene: TRBD1
J gene: TRBJ1-2
CDR3 protein: CASVEARGQGKNGYTF
CDR3 DNA: TGTGCCAGCGTTGAAGCGAGGGGACAGGGAAAGAATGGCTACACCTTC

clone size: many
V gene: TRBV25-1
D gene: .
J gene: TRBJ2-2
CDR3 protein: CASSERGWTGELFF
CDR3 DNA: TGTGCCAGCAGTGAAAGGGGTTGGACCGGGGAGCTGTTTTTT

clone size: few
V gene: TRBV5-1
D gene: TRBD1
J gene: TRBJ2-7
CDR3 protein: CASSLIDRGYEQYF
CDR3 DNA: TGCGCCAGCAGCTTGATAGACAGGGGATACGAGCAGTACTTC

clone size: many
V gene: TRBV7-8
D gene: TRBD1
J gene: TRBJ1-5
CDR3 protein: CASSLSRDRDQHF
CDR3 DNA: TGTGCCAGCAGCCTAAGTAGGGACAGGGACCAGCATTTT

clone size: many
V gene: TRBV10-3
D gene: TRBD2
J gene: TRBJ2-7
CDR3 protein: CAISEPLLAGLYEQYF
CDR3 DNA: TGTGCCATCAGTGAGCCCCTGCTAGCGGGACTCTACGAGCAGTACTTC

clone size: many
V gene: TRBV20-1
D gene: .
J gene: TRBJ2-5
CDR3 protein: CSARGGSILETQYF
CDR3 DNA: TGCAGTGCTAGAGGGGGTAGTATCTTAGAGACCCAGTACTTC

clone size: many
V gene: TRBV10-1
D gene: TRBD1
J gene: TRBJ2-6
CDR3 protein: CASSPTGVGANVLTF
CDR3 DNA: TGCGCCAGCAGCCCGACAGGGGTCGGGGCCAACGTCCTGACTTTC

clone size: many
V gene: TRBV5-1
D gene: .
J gene: TRBJ2-6
CDR3 protein: CASSLSLGEGANVLTF
CDR3 DNA: TGCGCCAGCAGCTTGTCGTTGGGTGAAGGGGCCAACGTCCTGACTTTC